This T cell receptor (beta chain) was sequenced during a study of T-cell reconstitution after alpha-beta-depleted transplantation in children listed by TCRdb under 2016. Some background on the complete study: Using TCR repertoire profiling, the study followed T-cell immune reconstitution in a quantitative way in children after TCRalphabeta/CD19-depleted allogeneic hematopoietic cell transplantation. What the research found in general, with its limitations: About two months after transplant, the apparently early recovery of alphabetaT-cell counts reportedly depended on just several hundred clones that had expanded rapidly and came from non-depleted graft cells. Over the following months the frequencies of hyperexpanded clones went down, and after one year T-cell counts and TCRbeta diversity were mostly credited to newly produced T cells. The high TCRbeta diversity at day 60 in some patients was ascribed to recipient T cells and intrathymic progenitors that had survived conditioning.

Notes on this clonotype: This receptor's antigen is unknown. Base qualities are not at hand, and no much larger clone is one base apart.

The receptor library was made with PCR. Sequencing took place on an Illumina HiSeq 2500. TCR libraries were prepared with molecular barcoding, using unique molecular identifiers to normalize TCRbeta repertoire quantification. The public sequencing data were trimmed at Q25 with fastp and processed into clonotypes with MiXCR by TCRdb, which kept only in-frame beta chains. Every entry covers one CDR3 protein and lists the most common genes and DNA from its rows. In this sample the table shows some 200,000 distinct CDR3 sequences, roughly 8.3% of which occur a single time. Less than 40% of the sample is taken by the ten largest. The treatment or condition label on this specimen signifies: allogeneic hematopoietic cell transplantation with graft depleted of TCRalphabeta T cells and CD19 B cells. The children who served as transplant recipients had been given grafts of TCRalphabeta/CD19-depleted allogeneic hematopoietic cells.

Specimen: PBMCs, mostly from graft donor cells, collected 360 days after TCRalphabeta/CD19-depleted stem cell transplant. This receptor was identified in a male patient under 10 years old who had a stem cell transplant for acute myeloid leukemia, so the T cells may come from the graft donor.

At the DNA level, the sequence is TGCGCCAGCAGCCAAGATGCGGGCAATCCACTCCCCCACAATGAGCAGTTCTTC. This sequence encodes CASSQDAGNPLPHNEQFF. Recombination connected TRBV4-3 to TRBJ2-1; perhaps TRBD2 is the D gene, with 5 bases matching. A distance of 20 bases separates the germline ends of V and J, which lose 0 bases and 5 bases respectively. CDR1 and CDR2 are read off the germline V gene as LGHNA and YSLEER. The CDR3 spans 18 residues, from the cysteine through the phenylalanine. The CDR3 DNA has 54 bases and is translated from base 1.